This T cell receptor (beta chain) was profiled in a study of OX40 agonist ivuxolimab in advanced cancers. In the study overall: The study treated patients with ivuxolimab, an agonistic anti-OX40 (CD134) antibody. A mean age of around 60 years, range roughly 23 to 79, was recorded, and approximately 85% were male. Study results and caveats: The study found that CD8+ T cells averaged more expanded clones than CD4+. Normalized T-cell clonal expansion was also low in a subset of nonresponders.

Germline-derived CDR1 and CDR2 are SGHDN and FVKESK. The CDR3 loop spans 15 amino acids. V gave up 4 bases and J gave up 1 base; unmatched junction bases: 3. TCRdb keeps only in-frame clones here, not all; method: immunoSEQ multiplex PCR. Of fewer than 75,000 clones listed, around 89% are singletons. Details on this clone: Antigen specificity is unknown.

The starting material was CD4+ or CD8+ T cells sorted from blood, obtained in a trial of the OX40 agonist ivuxolimab. This TCR was recovered from an adult with an advanced solid tumor such as melanoma, head and neck, liver or kidney cancer. The chain is built from TRBV14 and TRBJ2-2, with 7 bases lining up with TRBD1. This chain's CDR3 is CASSPRDRNTGELFF. The CDR3 DNA reads as TGTGCCAGCAGCCCCCGGGACAGGAACACCGGGGAGCTGTTTTTT.